These 22 T cell receptor beta chains share one sample of origin, sequenced in a study of T cell changes during pregnancy in multiple sclerosis (dated by TCRdb to the late 2010s). The library was produced with the immunoSEQ multiplex PCR assay. Imported from immuneACCESS, the table was reduced by TCRdb to in-frame sequences with V and J called. These copies leave out some clones; in studies compared against another copy, an unresolved V gene accounts for under half, and the cause of the remainder is not known. In this sample the table shows fewer than 90,000 clones, 90% to 95% of which occur a single time. More than 1.5% of the sample goes to the ten largest clones. The sample in question was peripheral blood, obtained after pregnancy. The source of these receptors is a female donor in good health, enrolled as a control in a pregnancy study.

The chain links TRBV19 to TRBJ2-2, with TRBD2 matching 12 bases. Trimming removed 10 bases from V and 2 bases from J; junction bases left unmatched: 11. Germline V gene lookup returns CDR1 LNHDA and CDR2 SQIVND (reference sequence). The length of the CDR3 is 17 residues. The CDR3 sequence: CATWDSGLAGNTGELFF. The CDR3 nucleotides read TGTGCCACCTGGGACAGCGGACTAGCGGGAAACACCGGGGAGCTGTTTTTT.

The chain recombines TRBV2 with TRBJ1-2; D is uncertain. CDR1 and CDR2 from the germline V gene are SNHLY and FYNNEI. V was shortened by 7 bases and J by 3 bases, with 12 bases between the two germline ends. The CDR3 has 13 amino acids. This chain's CDR3 is CASNAGRDYGYTF. CDR3 DNA sequence: TGTGCCAGCAACGCGGGGAGGGACTATGGCTACACCTTC.

The chain is built from TRBV19 and TRBJ2-5, with 8 bases fitting TRBD1. There are 13 residues in the CDR3. V lost 6 bases, J lost 1 base, and 1 base stayed unmatched. CDR1 is LNHDA and CDR2 is SQIVND in the germline V gene (reference sequence). The CDR3 DNA reads as TGTGCCAGTAGGGACAGGGCCCAAGAGACCCAGTACTTC. Its translation: CASRDRAQETQYF.

The rearrangement links TRBV27 to TRBJ1-4, with 8 bases lining up with TRBD1. Germline CDR1 MNHEY, CDR2 SMNVEV (reference sequence). This CDR3 has 18 amino acids. V dropped 5 bases and J dropped 4; count of bases not matched to a gene: 15. CDR3 sequence reads: CASSTRQGPGAVNEKLFF. CDR3 in DNA: TGTGCCAGCAGTACCCGACAGGGGCCGGGTGCTGTTAATGAAAAACTGTTTTTT.

This rearrangement joins TRBV7-2 to TRBJ1-1; D perhaps matches TRBD1 (5 bases). Trimming cost V 1 base and J 4 bases, with 10 bases left between them. There are 14 residues in the CDR3. Germline CDR1 reads SGHTA; CDR2 reads FQGNSA. DNA for the CDR3: TGTGCCAGCAGCTTAGGGGGCGCGATCACTGAAGCTTTCTTT. Protein: CASSLGGAITEAFF. Variable domain in full (rest from reference TRBV7-2 and TRBJ1-1): GAGVSQSPSNKVTEKGKDVELRCDPISGHTALYWYRQSLGQGLEFLIYFQGNSAPDKSGLPSDRFSAERTGGSVSTLTIQRTQQEDSAVYLCASSLGGAITEAFFGQGTRLTVV.

The rearrangement links TRBV19 to TRBJ2-7; TRBD2 agrees at 11 bases. Germline V gene data show CDR1 as LNHDA and CDR2 as SQIVND (reference sequence). V dropped 1 base and J dropped 4; count of bases not matched to a gene: 9. The CDR3 is 17 residues long. The CDR3 region has the DNA TGTGCCAGTAGTATAGGAGGCCTAGCGGGAGGTCAGTACGAGCAGTACTTC. Its translation is CASSIGGLAGGQYEQYF. Full variable domain (missing parts from reference TRBV19 and TRBJ2-7): DGGITQSPKYLFRKEGQNVTLSCEQNLNHDAMYWYRQDPGQGLRLIYYSQIVNDFQKGDIAEGYSVSREKKESFPLTVTSAQKNPTAFYLCASSIGGLAGGQYEQYFGPGTRLTVT.

The J gene is TRBJ2-6, the V gene TRBV10-3; TRBD1 agrees at 8 bases. CDR1 is ENHRY and CDR2 is SYGVKD in the germline V gene. V was clipped by 7 bases and J by 0 bases; unmatched bases: 8. This CDR3 is 17 amino acids long. The CDR3 nucleotides read TGTGCCATCAACCAGGACAGGGTCCTCTCTGGGGCCAACGTCCTGACTTTC. It yields the protein CAINQDRVLSGANVLTF.

The chain combines TRBV30 with TRBJ1-1; no firm D call. Trimming removed 2 bases from V and 1 base from J, with 8 bases in between. CDR1 GTSNPN and CDR2 SVGIG come from the germline V gene (reference sequence). This CDR3 is 13 amino acids long. The CDR3 DNA sequence: TGTGCCTGGAGTACACAGCAGAACACTGAAGCTTTCTTT. Its protein product is CAWSTQQNTEAFF. The full variable domain, its missing parts supplied by reference TRBV30 and TRBJ1-1, is SQTIHQWPATLVQPVGSPLSLECTVEGTSNPNLYWYRQAAGRGLQLLFYSVGIGQISSEVPQNLSASRPQDRQFILSSKKLLLSDSGFYLCAWSTQQNTEAFFGQGTRLTVV.

The chain is built from TRBV6-5 and TRBJ1-5; 7 positions match TRBD1. The CDR3 is made up of 15 amino acids. Losses at the gene ends were 0 bases for V and 7 bases for J; bases not matched to a gene: 6. Germline V gene lookup returns CDR1 MNHEY and CDR2 SVGAGI. As DNA, the CDR3 is TGTGCCAGCAGTTACTCGACAGGGACTGGGCAGCCCCAGCATTTT. It encodes CASSYSTGTGQPQHF.

The chain combines TRBV2 with TRBJ2-7, with 7 bases that match TRBD2. V dropped 6 bases and J dropped 3; count of bases not matched to a gene: 11. This CDR3 is built from 15 residues. Germline V gives CDR1 SNHLY, CDR2 FYNNEI. The CDR3 nucleotides read TGTGCCAGCAGGGTGGGGTGGGAGGGCCTCTACGAGCAGTACTTC. It translates to CASRVGWEGLYEQYF.

This clone has just one count. The V and J genes are TRBV28 and TRBJ2-6; D not resolved. This CDR3 spans 16 amino acids. Trimming left V 7 bases short and J 0 bases short, with 13 bases between. The germline V gene has CDR1 MDHEN and CDR2 SYDVKM. The CDR3 DNA follows: TGTGCCAGCAAAGGCAGGTTTCCCTCTGGGGCCAACGTCCTGACTTTC. Its translation: CASKGRFPSGANVLTF.

This chain links TRBV25-1 with TRBJ2-5, with 9 bases fitting TRBD1. Looked up from germline, CDR1 is MGHDK and CDR2 is SYGVNS. V lost 5 bases to trimming and J lost 4 bases; unmatched junction nucleotides: 8. The CDR3 is 15 amino acids. Here the CDR3 reads CASSSRTGERETQYF. CDR3 coding DNA: TGTGCCAGCAGTTCCAGGACAGGGGAGAGAGAGACCCAGTACTTC.

This chain links TRBV6-4 with TRBJ2-3; 9 nucleotides align to TRBD2. The V gene end was trimmed by 4 bases and the J gene end by 7 bases; junction bases not matched to a gene: 6. The V gene's germline CDR1 is MRHNA and CDR2 SNTAGT. The CDR3 runs 14 residues. CDR3 amino acids: CASSVLAGRYTQYF. The CDR3 bases are TGTGCCAGCAGTGTTCTAGCGGGAAGGTATACGCAGTATTTT.

The chain carries TRBV7-2 and TRBJ1-3, with D unclear. Germline V gives CDR1 SGHTA, CDR2 FQGNSA. The CDR3 spans 13 residues. V lost 7 bases and J lost 2, with 9 bases in between. The CDR3 DNA reads TGTGCCAGCACCCTGGCTCCTGGAAACACCATATATTTT. It yields the protein CASTLAPGNTIYF.

V and J are TRBV19 and TRBJ2-2; D gene ambiguous. From germline, CDR1 is LNHDA and CDR2 SQIVND (reference sequence). The CDR3 runs 16 residues. With 3 bases removed from V and 1 base from J, the gap between germline ends came to 12 bases. The CDR3 DNA reads as TGTGCCAGTAGTATCCTTGGTCGAGGGAACACCGGGGAGCTGTTTTTT. Translated, it gives CASSILGRGNTGELFF.

The chain joins TRBV19 to TRBJ1-5; 7 bases line up with TRBD1. Germline loops: CDR1 LNHDA, CDR2 SQIVND (reference sequence). V lost 6 bases to trimming and J lost 0 bases; unmatched junction nucleotides: 2. This CDR3 contains 14 residues. CDR3 sequence: CASRTGLSNQPQHF. In DNA, the CDR3 is TGTGCCAGTAGGACAGGGCTTAGCAATCAGCCCCAGCATTTT.

J is TRBJ2-3 and V is TRBV11-3; TRBD2 matches at 14 bases. CDR3 length: 17 residues. Trimming took 3 bases from V and 3 from J; bases not matched to a gene: 5. Germline CDR1 reads SGHNT; CDR2 reads YENEEA. CDR3 amino acids: CASSLLTSGRETDTQYF. In DNA, the CDR3 is TGTGCCAGCAGCTTGTTGACTAGCGGGAGGGAAACAGATACGCAGTATTTT.

This chain joins TRBV6-4 and TRBJ1-4; D is ambiguous. With 6 bases removed from V and 4 bases from J, the gap between germline ends came to 15 bases. There are 15 residues in the CDR3. The V gene's germline CDR1 is MRHNA and CDR2 SNTAGT. In DNA form, the CDR3 reads TGTGCCAGCAGCCCCCTACAGTTCGATAATGAAAAACTGTTTTTT. Translated, it gives CASSPLQFDNEKLFF.

This clone has only one observation. The chain has TRBV19 and TRBJ2-5; 7 bases fit TRBD1. The CDR3 is 12 amino acids. Trimming at V came to 11 bases and at J to 3 bases, leaving 6 bases not matched to a gene. The germline V gene encodes CDR1 LNHDA and CDR2 SQIVND (reference sequence). The CDR3 loop reads CAGGQTEETQYF. The CDR3 DNA reads TGTGCCGGGGGACAGACGGAAGAGACCCAGTACTTC.

This chain joins TRBV15 and TRBJ2-3; 15 bases are a match to TRBD2. The V and J ends lost 1 base and 0 bases, in that order; junction bases with no gene match: 8. The CDR3 length is 20 residues. Germline V lookup: CDR1 LNHNV, CDR2 YYDKDF (reference sequence). The DNA for the CDR3 is TGTGCCACCAGCAGAGGGACTAGCGGGAGGGCCTGGGCAAGCACAGATACGCAGTATTTT. Translating gives CATSRGTSGRAWASTDTQYF.

The chain employs TRBV7-9 and TRBJ1-3; D may be TRBD1 (5 bases). CDR3 length: 14 amino acids. Deletions cut 7 bases from V and 2 bases from J, with 12 bases between. CDR1 SEHNR and CDR2 FQNEAQ come from the germline V gene (reference sequence). CDR3 sequence reads: CASTLGVAGNTIYF. The CDR3 DNA reads TGTGCCAGCACCCTAGGGGTAGCTGGAAACACCATATATTTT. The full variable domain, its missing parts supplied by reference TRBV7-9 and TRBJ1-3, is DTGVSQNPRHKITKRGQNVTFRCDPISEHNRLYWYRQTLGQGPEFLTYFQNEAQLEKSRLLSDRFSAERPKGSFSTLEIQRTEQGDSAMYLCASTLGVAGNTIYFGEGSWLTVV.

The chain's CDR3 is CASSLDRDTDTQYF. For the CDR3, the DNA is TGTGCCAGCAGCTTGGACAGGGACACAGATACGCAGTATTTT. V and J are TRBV7-9 and TRBJ2-3; TRBD1 aligns across 8 bases. V gave up 3 bases and J gave up 2 bases; unmatched junction bases: 1. CDR3 length: 14 residues. Germline V gene data show CDR1 as SEHNR and CDR2 as FQNEAQ (reference sequence).